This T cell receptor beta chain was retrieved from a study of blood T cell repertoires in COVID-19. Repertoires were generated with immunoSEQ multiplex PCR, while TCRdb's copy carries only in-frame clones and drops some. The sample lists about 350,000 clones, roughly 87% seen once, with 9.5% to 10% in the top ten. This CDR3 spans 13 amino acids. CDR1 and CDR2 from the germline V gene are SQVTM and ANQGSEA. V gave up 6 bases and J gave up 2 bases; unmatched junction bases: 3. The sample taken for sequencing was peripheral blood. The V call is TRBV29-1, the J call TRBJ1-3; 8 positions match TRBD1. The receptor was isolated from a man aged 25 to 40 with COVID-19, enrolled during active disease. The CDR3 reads CSVDREAGNTIYF. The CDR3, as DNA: TGCAGCGTGGACAGGGAGGCTGGAAACACCATATATTTT.